These 24 T cell receptor beta chains came from one sample sequenced in a study of blood T cell repertoires in COVID-19. The assay was immunoSEQ multiplex PCR, and TCRdb's table has in-frame clones only and misses some. The data contain 250,000 or so clones, around three quarters of them singletons. Material: peripheral blood. The receptors derive from a woman over 75 with acute or convalescent COVID-19.

This clone was seen more than once but under ten times. V is TRBV7-7 and J is TRBJ2-1, with 10 bases matching TRBD1. The CDR3 has 13 amino acids. Germline V gene sequence: CDR1 SSHAT, CDR2 FNYEAQ (reference sequence). The junction had 8 bases not matched to a gene; V was cut back by 5 bases and J by 13 bases. CDR3 bases: TGTGCCAGCAGCGCCCGGGACAGGGGTAAACAGTTCTTC. It is translated as CASSARDRGKQFF.

The genes are TRBV9 and TRBJ1-2, with 7 nucleotides matching TRBD1. V lost 6 bases, J lost 8 bases, and 13 bases stayed unmatched. Per the germline V gene, CDR1 is SGDLS and CDR2 is YYNGEE. The CDR3 runs 14 residues. The chain's CDR3 is CASTTDRALRGYTF. CDR3 in DNA: TGTGCCAGCACCACCGACAGGGCTTTAAGGGGCTACACCTTC.

The rearrangement uses TRBV19 and TRBJ1-4; the D gene is possibly TRBD1 (5 bases). Per germline, CDR1 LNHDA and CDR2 SQIVND (reference sequence). The CDR3 is made up of 12 amino acids. Trimming shortened V by 3 bases and J by 12 bases, and 11 bases separated the two germline ends. Here the CDR3 reads CASSMGGIELFF. CDR3 DNA sequence: TGTGCCAGTAGTATGGGGGGGATTGAACTGTTTTTT.

The genes are TRBV7-9 and TRBJ1-5; maybe TRBD1 (6 bases). The germline gives CDR1 SEHNR, CDR2 FQNEAQ (reference sequence). The CDR3 is 14 amino acids. V was clipped by 4 bases and J by 6 bases, with 13 bases between them. The chain's CDR3 is CASSSQGGFQPQHF. CDR3 nucleotide sequence: TGTGCCAGCAGCTCTCAAGGGGGATTTCAGCCCCAGCATTTT.

The CDR3 coding sequence is TGTGCCAGCAGTTACATAGGGACAGGGGAATTACAGACCCAGTACTTC. Translating it yields CASSYIGTGELQTQYF. The chain couples TRBV6-6 to TRBJ2-5; 10 nucleotides align to TRBD1. The CDR3 consists of 16 residues. Germline assignment: CDR1 MNHNY and CDR2 SVGAGI (reference sequence). J gave up 6 bases and V 2 bases, and 9 bases lay outside the gene matches.

This chain links TRBV5-1 with TRBJ1-5; TRBD1 might be the D (5 bases). The CDR3 length is 14 residues. The V end lost 3 bases, the J end lost 6 bases, and 13 bases lay between the germline ends. Germline V gene data show CDR1 as SGHRS and CDR2 as YFSETQ. The CDR3: CASSSGQAGQPQHF. CDR3 sequence (DNA): TGCGCCAGCAGCTCAGGGCAGGCAGGTCAGCCCCAGCATTTT.

This clone showed up just a few times. The chain links TRBV19 to TRBJ1-5; 10 bases fit TRBD1. CDR1 and CDR2 from the germline V gene are LNHDA and SQIVND (reference sequence). CDR3 length: 15 residues. The V and J ends lost 4 bases and 6 bases, in that order; junction bases with no gene match: 6. CDR3 in DNA: TGTGCCAGTAGTACCGGACAGGGGGTCGGTCAGCCCCAGCATTTT. As protein: CASSTGQGVGQPQHF.

V and J are TRBV2 and TRBJ1-6; no definite D call. Germline lookup yields CDR1 SNHLY and CDR2 FYNNEI. The CDR3 has 13 amino acids. V lost 7 bases, J lost 8 bases, and 12 bases lay in between. The CDR3 is CASKQTGDSPLHF. The CDR3 DNA follows: TGTGCCAGCAAACAAACGGGTGATTCACCCCTCCACTTT. The full variable domain, rest sourced from reference TRBV2 and TRBJ1-6, is EPEVTQTPSHQVTQMGQEVILRCVPISNHLYFYWYRQILGQKVEFLVSFYNNEISEKSEIFDDQFSVERPDGSNFTLKIRSTKLEDSAMYFCASKQTGDSPLHFGNGTRLTVT.

This clone was recorded a few times. The rearrangement uses TRBV12-3 or TRBV12-4 and TRBJ2-7, with TRBD1 matching over 9 bases. The CDR3 runs to 13 residues. After removal of 6 bases from V and 6 bases from J, the junction contained 6 bases not matched to a gene. The CDR3 loop reads CASRMTGGGEQYF. CDR3 bases: TGTGCCAGCAGGATGACAGGGGGAGGCGAGCAGTACTTC.

V is TRBV6-4 and J is TRBJ1-5; no clear D gene. V was clipped by 6 bases and J by 2 bases, with 11 bases between them. This CDR3 contains 14 residues. The germline V gene has CDR1 MRHNA and CDR2 SNTAGT. As DNA, the CDR3 is TGTGCCAGCAGGACCCGGGATTGCAATCAGCCCCAGCATTTT. It translates to CASRTRDCNQPQHF.

The V call is TRBV5-1, the J call TRBJ2-2, with a weak D call TRBD1 (5 bases). Deletions cut 1 base from V and 7 bases from J, with 11 bases between. The CDR3 runs 14 residues. Germline CDR1 is SGHRS and CDR2 is YFSETQ. For the CDR3, the DNA is TGCGCCAGCAGCTTGCTCCAGGGCGGCGGGGAGCTGTTTTTT. This gives the protein CASSLLQGGGELFF.

This clone was observed once. The rearrangement links TRBV6-1 to TRBJ1-6; 8 nucleotides align to TRBD1. The germline CDR1 and CDR2 sequences are MNHNS and SASEGT. V lost 3 bases to trimming and J lost 9 bases; unmatched junction nucleotides: 10. The CDR3 totals 16 residues. The CDR3 protein is CASSDHKDRGTSPLHF. DNA for the CDR3: TGTGCCAGCAGTGATCACAAAGACAGGGGTACTTCACCCCTCCACTTT.

The CDR3 protein is CSVDKDSALGSYGYTF. CDR3 coding DNA: TGCAGCGTTGATAAGGACAGTGCCCTTGGGAGCTATGGCTACACCTTC. The chain carries TRBV29-1 and TRBJ1-2, with D maybe TRBD1 (6 bases). In germline, CDR1 is SQVTM, CDR2 ANQGSEA. The CDR3 covers 16 residues. V was trimmed by 3 bases and J by 4 bases, leaving 21 bases between them.

The gene calls are TRBV6-5 and TRBJ2-2, with 10 bases matching TRBD1. The V gene end was trimmed by 5 bases and the J gene end by 4 bases; junction bases not matched to a gene: 4. CDR3 length equals 15 residues. In germline, CDR1 is MNHEY, CDR2 SVGAGI. The CDR3 here is CASSPGTGATGELFF. Written as DNA, the CDR3 is TGTGCCAGCAGTCCCGGGACAGGGGCCACCGGGGAGCTGTTTTTT.

This chain joins TRBV21-1 and TRBJ1-2; the tabulated D call, TRBD1, remains unverified against the DNA. TRBV21-1 is a pseudogene. CDR3 length equals 15 residues. CDR3 DNA sequence: TGTGCCAGCAGCAAAGGTGGCAGGGAAGGTTTTGGCTACACCTTC. Encoded protein: CASSKGGREGFGYTF.

Points on this clone: Different DNA sequences within this sample yield the same CDR3. V gene TRBV19 combines with J gene TRBJ1-4, with D possibly TRBD1 on 5 matching bases. The germline V gene has CDR1 LNHDA and CDR2 SQIVND (reference sequence). The CDR3 sequence is 14 residues long. The V and J ends lost 3 bases and 7 bases respectively, with 12 bases between them. CDR3 loop: CASSIGQGVEKLFF. CDR3 nucleotides: TGTGCCAGTAGTATCGGGCAGGGCGTTGAAAAACTGTTTTTT.

V gene TRBV18 combines with J gene TRBJ1-5, with D possibly matching TRBD1 (6 bases). V lost 5 bases, J lost 4 bases, and 12 bases lay in between. The germline V gene encodes CDR1 KGHSH and CDR2 LQKENI. The CDR3 loop spans 14 amino acids. CDR3 coding DNA: TGTGCCAGCTCATCCGGGACATCTAATCAGCCCCAGCATTTT. Its translation: CASSSGTSNQPQHF.

The chain combines TRBV7-7 with TRBJ2-7, with D tentatively TRBD2 (5 bases). V lost 5 bases to trimming and J lost 4 bases, with 15 bases between them. The CDR3 runs 14 residues. From germline, CDR1 is SSHAT and CDR2 FNYEAQ (reference sequence). The DNA of the CDR3 is TGTGCCAGCAGCCTTACTCTAACGGGGTACGAGCAGTACTTC. Residues: CASSLTLTGYEQYF.

This clone was seen a handful of times. V and J are TRBV27 and TRBJ1-5; D gene uncertain. Germline-derived CDR1 and CDR2 are MNHEY and SMNVEV (reference sequence). The ends were cut back, 3 bases at V and 2 bases at J, with 8 bases in the middle. The CDR3 is made up of 14 amino acids. CDR3 DNA: TGTGCCAGCAGTTTGATGGGCGGCAATCAGCCCCAGCATTTT. Translating it yields CASSLMGGNQPQHF.

The rearrangement links TRBV6-2 or TRBV6-3 to TRBJ2-7; 11 nucleotides align to TRBD2. Germline-derived CDR1 and CDR2 are MNHEY and SVGEGT. The CDR3 sequence is 20 residues long. Trimming cost V 2 bases and J 2 bases; bases outside gene matches: 17. This chain's CDR3 is CASSYRGLTSGGTTAYEQYF. CDR3 in DNA: TGTGCCAGCAGTTACCGAGGGCTCACTAGCGGGGGAACCACCGCCTACGAGCAGTACTTC.

V usage is TRBV7-3 and J usage is TRBJ1-3; D call uncertain. This CDR3 has 15 amino acids. V was trimmed by 1 base and J by 0 bases, leaving 7 bases between them. Germline CDR1 reads SGHTA; CDR2 reads FQGTGA. The CDR3 is CASSLSPGSGNTIYF. The CDR3, as DNA: TGTGCCAGCAGCTTAAGCCCAGGCTCTGGAAACACCATATATTTT.

This clone appeared once. The CDR3, as DNA: TGTGCCAGCAGTTTCGGGACAGGGTGGGGCTACACCTTC. It is translated as CASSFGTGWGYTF. The chain has TRBV7-2 and TRBJ1-2; 9 bases are shared with TRBD1. CDR1 is SGHTA, CDR2 FQGNSA, per germline. The CDR3 consists of 13 residues. Germline trimming cut 6 bases from V and 8 bases from J; bases unmatched to any gene: 7.

The chain carries TRBV29-1 and TRBJ1-4; D remains unclear. CDR1 is SQVTM and CDR2 is ANQGSEA in the germline V gene. The V gene lost 5 bases and the J gene lost 2 bases, with 9 bases spanning the gap. The length of the CDR3 is 13 residues. CDR3 sequence: CSVSGFTNEKLFF. The CDR3 DNA sequence: TGCAGCGTTTCGGGTTTCACTAATGAAAAACTGTTTTTT.

The genes are TRBV6-5 and TRBJ2-7; 8 nucleotides agree with TRBD2. The length of the CDR3 is 14 residues. In germline, CDR1 is MNHEY, CDR2 SVGAGI. The trim removed 6 bases at V and 2 bases at J, leaving 6 bases unmatched. The chain's CDR3 is CASSRAGGAYEQYF. As DNA, the CDR3 is TGTGCCAGCAGCCGGGCGGGAGGAGCCTACGAGCAGTACTTC.